This record looks at one T cell receptor beta chain sequence and its context. The entry originates in a study of cytomegalovirus exposure and HLA in healthy donors. The length of the CDR3 is 14 residues. The V end was cut by 7 bases, the J end by 6 bases, with 15 bases between. Germline-derived CDR1 and CDR2 are MGHDK and SYGVNS. Vbeta (60) and Jbeta (13) primers were used in the PCR. Repertoires were generated with immunoSEQ multiplex PCR, while TCRdb's copy carries only in-frame clones and drops some. The data contain 100,000 to 150,000 clones, more than 60% of them singletons. Material: PBMCs. This TCR derives from a woman aged 40 to 50 in good health and CMV-seropositive. The chain couples TRBV25-1 to TRBJ2-2; a possible D gene is TRBD2 (5 bases). The CDR3 here is CASTGKGFAGELFF. DNA of the CDR3: TGTGCCAGCACGGGGAAAGGCTTTGCCGGGGAGCTGTTTTTT.